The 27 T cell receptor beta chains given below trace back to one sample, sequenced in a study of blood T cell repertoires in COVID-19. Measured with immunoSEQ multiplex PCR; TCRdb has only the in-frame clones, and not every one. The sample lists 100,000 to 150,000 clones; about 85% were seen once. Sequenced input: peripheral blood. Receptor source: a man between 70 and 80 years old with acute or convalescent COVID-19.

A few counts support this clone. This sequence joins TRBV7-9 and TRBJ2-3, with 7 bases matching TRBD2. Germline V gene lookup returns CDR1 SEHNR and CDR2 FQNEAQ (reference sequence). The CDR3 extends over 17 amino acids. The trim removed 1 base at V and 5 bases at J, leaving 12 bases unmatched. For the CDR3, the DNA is TGTGCCAGCAGCTTAGGGGCCCGGGGGGATGGTGGAGATACGCAGTATTTT. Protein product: CASSLGARGDGGDTQYF.

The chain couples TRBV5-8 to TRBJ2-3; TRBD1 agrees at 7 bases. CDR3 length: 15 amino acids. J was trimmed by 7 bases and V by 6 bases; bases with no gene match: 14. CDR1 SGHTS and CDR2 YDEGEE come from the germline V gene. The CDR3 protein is CASTWDSSSPYTQYF. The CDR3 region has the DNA TGTGCCAGCACCTGGGACAGTTCCTCCCCCTATACGCAGTATTTT.

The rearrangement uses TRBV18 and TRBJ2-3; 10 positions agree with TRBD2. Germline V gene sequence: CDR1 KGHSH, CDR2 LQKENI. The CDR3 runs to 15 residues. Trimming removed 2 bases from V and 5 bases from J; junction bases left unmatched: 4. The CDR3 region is CASSPGTSAIDTQYF. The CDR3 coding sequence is TGTGCCAGCTCACCAGGGACTAGCGCTATAGATACGCAGTATTTT. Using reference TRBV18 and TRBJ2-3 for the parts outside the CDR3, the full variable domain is NAGVMQNPRHLVRRRGQEARLRCSPMKGHSHVYWYRQLPEEGLKFMVYLQKENIIDESGMPKERFSAEFPKEGPSILRIQQVVRGDSAAYFCASSPGTSAIDTQYFGPGTRLTVL.

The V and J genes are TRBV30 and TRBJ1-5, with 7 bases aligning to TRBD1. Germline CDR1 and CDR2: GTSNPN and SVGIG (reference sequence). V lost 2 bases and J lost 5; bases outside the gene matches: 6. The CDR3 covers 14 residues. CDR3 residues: CAWSLTGIDQPQHF. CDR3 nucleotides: TGTGCCTGGAGTCTGACAGGGATAGATCAGCCCCAGCATTTT.

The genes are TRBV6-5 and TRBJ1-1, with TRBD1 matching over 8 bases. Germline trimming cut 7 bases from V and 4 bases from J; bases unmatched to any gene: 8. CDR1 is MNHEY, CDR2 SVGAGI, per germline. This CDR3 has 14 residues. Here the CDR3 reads CASTITGGGTEAFF. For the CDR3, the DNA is TGTGCCAGCACCATAACAGGGGGTGGCACTGAAGCTTTCTTT.

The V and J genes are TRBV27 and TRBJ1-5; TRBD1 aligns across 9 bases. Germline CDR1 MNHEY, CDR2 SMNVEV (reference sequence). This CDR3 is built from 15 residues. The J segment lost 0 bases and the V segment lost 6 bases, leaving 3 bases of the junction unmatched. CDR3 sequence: CASRQGAYSNQPQHF. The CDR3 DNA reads TGTGCCAGCAGACAGGGGGCCTATAGCAATCAGCCCCAGCATTTT.

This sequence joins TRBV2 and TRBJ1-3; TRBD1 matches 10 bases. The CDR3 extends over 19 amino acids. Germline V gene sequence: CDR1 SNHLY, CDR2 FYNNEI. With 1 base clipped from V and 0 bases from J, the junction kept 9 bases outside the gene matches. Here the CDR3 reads CASSEDYVGQGFSGNTIYF. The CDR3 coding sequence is TGTGCCAGCAGTGAAGATTATGTGGGACAGGGGTTCTCTGGAAACACCATATATTTT. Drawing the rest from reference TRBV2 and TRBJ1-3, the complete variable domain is EPEVTQTPSHQVTQMGQEVILRCVPISNHLYFYWYRQILGQKVEFLVSFYNNEISEKSEIFDDQFSVERPDGSNFTLKIRSTKLEDSAMYFCASSEDYVGQGFSGNTIYFGEGSWLTVV.

The CDR3 nucleotides read TGTGCCATCAGTGAGTCTAGGGGCATAGCTGCTAATTCACCCCTCCACTTT. Translated, it gives CAISESRGIAANSPLHF. The chain carries TRBV10-3 and TRBJ1-6, with D possibly TRBD1 on 5 matching bases. The CDR3 is 17 amino acids. The V end lost 0 bases, the J end lost 6 bases, and 15 bases lay between the germline ends. The germline V gene has CDR1 ENHRY and CDR2 SYGVKD.

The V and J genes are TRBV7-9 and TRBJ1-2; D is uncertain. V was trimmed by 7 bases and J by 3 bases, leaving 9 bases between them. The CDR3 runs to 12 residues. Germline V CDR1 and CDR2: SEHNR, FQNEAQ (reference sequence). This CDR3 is CASTQVHYGYTF. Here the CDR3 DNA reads TGTGCCAGCACCCAGGTACACTATGGCTACACCTTC.

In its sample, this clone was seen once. CDR3 sequence: CATGPGLADTDTQYF. CDR3 DNA: TGTGCCACCGGTCCGGGACTAGCGGACACAGATACGCAGTATTTT. V usage is TRBV6-5 and J usage is TRBJ2-3; 11 positions agree with TRBD2. Germline CDR1 MNHEY, CDR2 SVGAGI. This CDR3 is 15 amino acids long. V lost 10 bases, J lost 2 bases, and 8 bases stayed unmatched.

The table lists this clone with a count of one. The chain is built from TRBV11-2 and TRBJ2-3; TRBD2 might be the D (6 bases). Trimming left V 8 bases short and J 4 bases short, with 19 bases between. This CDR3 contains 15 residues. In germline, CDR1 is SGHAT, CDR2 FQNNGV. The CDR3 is CASRHAGFGADTQYF. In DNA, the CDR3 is TGTGCCAGCCGACACGCGGGGTTCGGGGCAGATACGCAGTATTTT.

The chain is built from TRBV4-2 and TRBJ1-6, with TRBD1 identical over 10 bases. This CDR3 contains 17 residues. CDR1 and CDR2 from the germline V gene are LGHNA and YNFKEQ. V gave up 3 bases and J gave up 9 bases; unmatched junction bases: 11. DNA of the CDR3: TGTGCCAGCAGCCAGGTCCCGGGACAGGGGTTCGGTTCACCCCTCCACTTT. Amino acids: CASSQVPGQGFGSPLHF.

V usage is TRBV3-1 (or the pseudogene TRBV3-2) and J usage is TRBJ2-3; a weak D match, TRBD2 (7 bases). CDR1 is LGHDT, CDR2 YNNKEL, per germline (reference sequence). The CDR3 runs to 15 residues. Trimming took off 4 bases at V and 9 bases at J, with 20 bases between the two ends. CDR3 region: CASSPTAHRGATQYF. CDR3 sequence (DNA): TGTGCCAGCAGCCCTACCGCCCATCGGGGGGCCACGCAGTATTTT.

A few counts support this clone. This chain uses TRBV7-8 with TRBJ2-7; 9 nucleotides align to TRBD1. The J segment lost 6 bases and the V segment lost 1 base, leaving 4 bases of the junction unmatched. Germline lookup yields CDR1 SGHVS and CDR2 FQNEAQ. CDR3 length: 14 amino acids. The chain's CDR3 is CASSLGGDRAEQYF. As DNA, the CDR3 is TGTGCCAGCAGCTTAGGTGGGGACAGGGCCGAGCAGTACTTC.

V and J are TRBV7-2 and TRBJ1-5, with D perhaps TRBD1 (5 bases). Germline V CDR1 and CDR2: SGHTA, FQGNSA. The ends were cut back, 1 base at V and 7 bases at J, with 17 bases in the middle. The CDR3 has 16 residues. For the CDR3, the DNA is TGTGCCAGCAGCTTAGTTGGGGGAGGGGCACGGCAGCCCCAGCATTTT. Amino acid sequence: CASSLVGGGARQPQHF.

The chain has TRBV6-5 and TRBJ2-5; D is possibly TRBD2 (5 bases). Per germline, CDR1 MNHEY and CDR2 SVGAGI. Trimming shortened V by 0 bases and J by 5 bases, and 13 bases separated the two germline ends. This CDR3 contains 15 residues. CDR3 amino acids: CASSYSSLVVETQYF. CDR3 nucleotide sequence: TGTGCCAGCAGTTACTCGTCACTAGTTGTGGAGACCCAGTACTTC.

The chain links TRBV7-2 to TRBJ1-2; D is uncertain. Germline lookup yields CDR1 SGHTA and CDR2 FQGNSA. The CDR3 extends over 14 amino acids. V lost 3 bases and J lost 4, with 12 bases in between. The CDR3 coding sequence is TGTGCCAGCAGCTTTCTAGGAGCCGCCTATGGCTACACCTTC. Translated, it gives CASSFLGAAYGYTF.

Here the CDR3 DNA reads TGTGCCAGCAGTTTGAGTCAGGGCACTTCTTTTTACAATGAGCAGTTCTTC. Amino acids: CASSLSQGTSFYNEQFF. This chain uses TRBV27 with TRBJ2-1; tentative D call: TRBD1 (5 bases). Germline CDR1 is MNHEY and CDR2 is SMNVEV (reference sequence). The V gene lost 3 bases and the J gene lost 4 bases, with 19 bases spanning the gap. The CDR3 is made up of 17 amino acids.

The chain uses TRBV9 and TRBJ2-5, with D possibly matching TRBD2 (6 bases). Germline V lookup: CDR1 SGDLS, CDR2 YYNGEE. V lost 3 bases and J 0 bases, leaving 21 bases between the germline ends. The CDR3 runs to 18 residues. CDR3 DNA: TGTGCCAGCAGCGGGCTCCGGGGTGGCGGGGTTTACCAAGAGACCCAGTACTTC. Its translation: CASSGLRGGGVYQETQYF.

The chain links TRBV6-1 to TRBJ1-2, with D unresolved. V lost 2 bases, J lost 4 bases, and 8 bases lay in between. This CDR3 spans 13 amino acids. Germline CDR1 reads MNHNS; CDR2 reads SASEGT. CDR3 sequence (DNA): TGTGCCAGCAGTGAATTGGTTAGCTATGGCTACACCTTC. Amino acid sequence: CASSELVSYGYTF.

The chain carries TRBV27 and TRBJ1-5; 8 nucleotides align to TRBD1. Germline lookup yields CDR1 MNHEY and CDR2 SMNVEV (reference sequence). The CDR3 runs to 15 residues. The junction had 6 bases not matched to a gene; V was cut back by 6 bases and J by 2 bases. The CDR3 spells CASRTQGAGNQPQHF. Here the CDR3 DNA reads TGTGCCAGCAGGACCCAGGGGGCCGGCAATCAGCCCCAGCATTTT.

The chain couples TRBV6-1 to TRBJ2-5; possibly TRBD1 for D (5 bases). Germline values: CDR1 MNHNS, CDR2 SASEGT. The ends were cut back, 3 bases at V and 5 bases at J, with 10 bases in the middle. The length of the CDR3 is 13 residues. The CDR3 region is CASSDRASETQYF. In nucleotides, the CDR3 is TGTGCCAGCAGTGACAGGGCCTCGGAGACCCAGTACTTC.

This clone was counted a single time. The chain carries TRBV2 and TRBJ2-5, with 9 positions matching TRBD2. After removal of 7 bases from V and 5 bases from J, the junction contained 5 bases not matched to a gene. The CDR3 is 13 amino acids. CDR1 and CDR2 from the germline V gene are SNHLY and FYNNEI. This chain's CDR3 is CASTRLAAETQYF. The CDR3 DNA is TGTGCCAGCACCCGACTAGCGGCGGAGACCCAGTACTTC.

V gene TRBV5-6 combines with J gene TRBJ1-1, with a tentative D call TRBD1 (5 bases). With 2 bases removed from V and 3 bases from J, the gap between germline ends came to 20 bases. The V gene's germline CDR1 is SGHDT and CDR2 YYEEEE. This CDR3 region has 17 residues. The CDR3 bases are TGTGCCAGCAGCTTCAGGGTACCAGGGTGGTGGGACACTGAAGCTTTCTTT. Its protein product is CASSFRVPGWWDTEAFF.

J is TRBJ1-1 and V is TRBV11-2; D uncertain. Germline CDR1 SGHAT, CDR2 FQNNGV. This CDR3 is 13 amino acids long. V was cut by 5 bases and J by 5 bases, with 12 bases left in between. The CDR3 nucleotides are TGTGCCAGCAGCCCAATCAGGCAGACTGAAGCTTTCTTT. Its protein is CASSPIRQTEAFF.

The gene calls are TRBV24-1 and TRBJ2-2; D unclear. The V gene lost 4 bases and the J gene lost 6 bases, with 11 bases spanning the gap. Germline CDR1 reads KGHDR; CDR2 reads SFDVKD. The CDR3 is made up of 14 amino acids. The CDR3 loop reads CATSDPSQAGELFF. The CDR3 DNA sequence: TGTGCCACCAGTGACCCAAGCCAGGCCGGGGAGCTGTTTTTT.

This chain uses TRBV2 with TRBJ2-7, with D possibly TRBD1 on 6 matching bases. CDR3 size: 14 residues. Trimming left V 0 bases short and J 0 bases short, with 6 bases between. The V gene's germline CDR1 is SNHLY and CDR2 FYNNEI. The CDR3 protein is CASSEAGHSYEQYF. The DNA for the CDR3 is TGTGCCAGCAGTGAAGCGGGACACTCCTACGAGCAGTACTTC.